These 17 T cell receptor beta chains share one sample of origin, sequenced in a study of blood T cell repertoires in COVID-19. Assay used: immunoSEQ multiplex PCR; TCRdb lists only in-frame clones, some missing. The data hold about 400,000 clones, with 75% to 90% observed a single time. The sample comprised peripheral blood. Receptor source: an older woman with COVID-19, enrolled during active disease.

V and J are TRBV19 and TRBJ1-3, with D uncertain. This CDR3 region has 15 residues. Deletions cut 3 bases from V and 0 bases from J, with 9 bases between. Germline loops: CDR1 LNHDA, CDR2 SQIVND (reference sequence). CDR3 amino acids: CASSITDYSGNTIYF. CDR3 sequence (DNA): TGTGCCAGTAGTATTACAGATTACTCTGGAAACACCATATATTTT.

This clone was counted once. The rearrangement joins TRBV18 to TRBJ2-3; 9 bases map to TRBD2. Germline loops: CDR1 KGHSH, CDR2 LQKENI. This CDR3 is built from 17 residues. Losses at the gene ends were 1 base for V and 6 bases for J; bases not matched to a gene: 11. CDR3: CASSPQGAGGPGDTQYF. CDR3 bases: TGTGCCAGCTCACCACAAGGAGCGGGGGGACCGGGGGATACGCAGTATTTT.

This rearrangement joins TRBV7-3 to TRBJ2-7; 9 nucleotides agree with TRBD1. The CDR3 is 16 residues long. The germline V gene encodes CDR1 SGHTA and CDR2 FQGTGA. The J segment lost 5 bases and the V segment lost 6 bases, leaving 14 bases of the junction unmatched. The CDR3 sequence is CASSLKWDRAFHEQYF. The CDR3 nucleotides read TGTGCCAGCAGTCTAAAGTGGGACAGGGCCTTCCACGAGCAGTACTTC.

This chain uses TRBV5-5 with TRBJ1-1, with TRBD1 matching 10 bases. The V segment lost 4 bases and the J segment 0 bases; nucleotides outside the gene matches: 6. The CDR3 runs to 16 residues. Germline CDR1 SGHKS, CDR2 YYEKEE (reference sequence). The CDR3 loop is CASSEWTGGMNTEAFF. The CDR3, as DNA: TGTGCCAGCAGCGAATGGACAGGGGGAATGAACACTGAAGCTTTCTTT.

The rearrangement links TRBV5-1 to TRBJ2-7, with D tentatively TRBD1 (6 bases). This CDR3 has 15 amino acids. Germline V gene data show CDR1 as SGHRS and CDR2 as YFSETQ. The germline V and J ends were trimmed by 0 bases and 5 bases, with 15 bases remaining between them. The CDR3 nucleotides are TGCGCCAGCAGCTTGGTCGCCAGGGGCCCCAACGAGCAGTACTTC. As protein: CASSLVARGPNEQYF.

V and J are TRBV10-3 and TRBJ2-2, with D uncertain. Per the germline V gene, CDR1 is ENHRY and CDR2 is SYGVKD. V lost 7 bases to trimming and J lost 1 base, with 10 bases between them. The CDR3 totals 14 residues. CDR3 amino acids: CAIKSRVNTGELFF. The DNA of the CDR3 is TGTGCCATCAAGAGTCGGGTGAACACCGGGGAGCTGTTTTTT.

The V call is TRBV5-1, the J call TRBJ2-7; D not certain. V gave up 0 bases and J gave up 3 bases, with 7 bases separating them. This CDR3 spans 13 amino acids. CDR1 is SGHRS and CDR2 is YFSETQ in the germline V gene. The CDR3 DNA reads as TGCGCCAGCAGCTTGGACATAAACTACGAGCAGTACTTC. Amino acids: CASSLDINYEQYF.

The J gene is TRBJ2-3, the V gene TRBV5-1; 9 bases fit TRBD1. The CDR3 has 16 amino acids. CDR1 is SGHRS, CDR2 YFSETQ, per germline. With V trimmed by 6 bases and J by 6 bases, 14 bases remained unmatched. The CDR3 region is CASKPPGTGFEDTQYF. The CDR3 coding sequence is TGCGCCAGCAAACCGCCCGGGACAGGGTTCGAGGATACGCAGTATTTT.

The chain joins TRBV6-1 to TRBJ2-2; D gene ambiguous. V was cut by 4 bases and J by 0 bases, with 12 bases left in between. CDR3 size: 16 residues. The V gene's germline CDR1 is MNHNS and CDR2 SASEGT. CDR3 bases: TGTGCCAGCAGTGTCCTAGGCCTTCCGAACACCGGGGAGCTGTTTTTT. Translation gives CASSVLGLPNTGELFF.

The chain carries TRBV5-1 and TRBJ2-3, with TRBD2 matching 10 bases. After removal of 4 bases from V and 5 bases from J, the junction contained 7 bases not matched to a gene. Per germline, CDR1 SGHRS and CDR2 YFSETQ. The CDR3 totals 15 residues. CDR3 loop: CASSTERGGRDTQYF. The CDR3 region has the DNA TGCGCCAGCAGCACCGAGCGGGGGGGCCGAGATACGCAGTATTTT.

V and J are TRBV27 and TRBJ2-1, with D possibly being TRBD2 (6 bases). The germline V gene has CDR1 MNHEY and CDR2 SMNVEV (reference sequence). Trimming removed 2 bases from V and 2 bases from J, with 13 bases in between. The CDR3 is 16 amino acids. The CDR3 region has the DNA TGTGCCAGCAGTTTAAGGAGGGGTGAGGCCTACAATGAGCAGTTCTTC. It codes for CASSLRRGEAYNEQFF.

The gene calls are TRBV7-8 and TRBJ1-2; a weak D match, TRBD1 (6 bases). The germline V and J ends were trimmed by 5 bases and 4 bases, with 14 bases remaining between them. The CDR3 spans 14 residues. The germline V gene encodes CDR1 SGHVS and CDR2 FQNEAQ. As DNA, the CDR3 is TGTGCCAGCAGCCCTAGCGGGGGCGGCTATGGCTACACCTTC. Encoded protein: CASSPSGGGYGYTF.

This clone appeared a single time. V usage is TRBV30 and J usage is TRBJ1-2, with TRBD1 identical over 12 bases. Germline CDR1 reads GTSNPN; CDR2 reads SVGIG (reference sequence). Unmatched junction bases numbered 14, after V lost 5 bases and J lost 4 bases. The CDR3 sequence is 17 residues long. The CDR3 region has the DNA TGTGCCTGGGGGCTTGGGGACAGGGGGCGCCTGAGCTATGGCTACACCTTC. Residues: CAWGLGDRGRLSYGYTF.

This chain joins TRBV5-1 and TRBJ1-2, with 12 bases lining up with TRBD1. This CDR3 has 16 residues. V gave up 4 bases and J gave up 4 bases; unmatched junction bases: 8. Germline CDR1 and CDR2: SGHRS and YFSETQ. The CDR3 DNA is TGCGCCAGCAGCCCCCCCGGGACAGGGGGCGGCTATGGCTACACCTTC. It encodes CASSPPGTGGGYGYTF.

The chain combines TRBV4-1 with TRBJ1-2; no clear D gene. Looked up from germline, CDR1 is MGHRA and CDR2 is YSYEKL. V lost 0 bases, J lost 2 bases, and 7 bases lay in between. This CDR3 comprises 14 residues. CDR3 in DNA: TGCGCCAGCAGCCAAGATGTACAAAACTATGGCTACACCTTC. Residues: CASSQDVQNYGYTF.

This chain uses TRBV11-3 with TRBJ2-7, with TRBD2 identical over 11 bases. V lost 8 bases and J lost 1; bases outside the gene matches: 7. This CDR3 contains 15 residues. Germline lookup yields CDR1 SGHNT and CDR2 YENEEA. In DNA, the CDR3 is TGTGCCAGCGGAGGCGGACTAGCGGGTTCCTACGAGCAGTACTTC. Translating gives CASGGGLAGSYEQYF. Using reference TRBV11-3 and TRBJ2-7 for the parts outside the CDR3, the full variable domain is EAGVVQSPRYKIIEKKQPVAFWCNPISGHNTLYWYLQNLGQGPELLIRYENEEAVDDSQLPKDRFSAERLKGVDSTLKIQPAELGDSAVYLCASGGGLAGSYEQYFGPGTRLTVT.

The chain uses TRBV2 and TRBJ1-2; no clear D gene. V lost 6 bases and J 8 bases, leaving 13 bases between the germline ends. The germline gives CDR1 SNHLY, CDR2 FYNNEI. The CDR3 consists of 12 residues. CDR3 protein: CASSEGPRGYTF. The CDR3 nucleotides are TGTGCCAGCAGCGAGGGCCCACGGGGCTACACCTTC.